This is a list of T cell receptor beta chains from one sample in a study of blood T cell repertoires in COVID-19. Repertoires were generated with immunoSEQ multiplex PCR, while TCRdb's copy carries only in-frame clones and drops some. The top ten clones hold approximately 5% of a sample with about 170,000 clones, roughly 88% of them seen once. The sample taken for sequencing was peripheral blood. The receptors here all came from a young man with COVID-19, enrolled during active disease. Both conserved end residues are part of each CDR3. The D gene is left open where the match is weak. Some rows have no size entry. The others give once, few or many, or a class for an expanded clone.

CDR3 DNA: TGTGCCACCAGCAGAGATCGAGCCCTGAACAATGAGCAGTTCTTC
CDR3 protein: CATSRDRALNNEQFF
D gene: NA
V gene: TRBV15
clone size: NA
J gene: TRBJ2-1

CDR3 DNA: TGTGCCAGCAGCCAAGAGGGCTATCACACTGAAGCTTTCTTT
CDR3 protein: CASSQEGYHTEAFF
D gene: NA
V gene: TRBV3-1/TRBV3-2
clone size: NA
J gene: TRBJ1-1

CDR3 DNA: TGTGCCACCAGCACGTGGACAGAAACGAACACCGGGGAGCTGTTTTTT
CDR3 protein: CATSTWTETNTGELFF
D gene: NA
V gene: TRBV15
clone size: NA
J gene: TRBJ2-2

CDR3 DNA: TGTGCCAGCAGGAAAACTTACGAGCAGTACTTC
CDR3 protein: CASRKTYEQYF
D gene: NA
V gene: TRBV6-5
clone size: NA
J gene: TRBJ2-7

CDR3 DNA: TGTGCCAGCGGGAGGGAGGGCAATGAGCAGTTCTTC
CDR3 protein: CASGREGNEQFF
D gene: TRBD2
V gene: TRBV9
clone size: once
J gene: TRBJ2-1

CDR3 DNA: TGCGCCAGCAGCCAAGAAGGACAGGGAGGGACTGAAGCTTTCTTT
CDR3 protein: CASSQEGQGGTEAFF
D gene: TRBD1
V gene: TRBV4-1
clone size: NA
J gene: TRBJ1-1

CDR3 DNA: TGTGCCAGCAGTTTATCGATAGCGGGGTTACTCACCGGGGAGCTGTTTTTT
CDR3 protein: CASSLSIAGLLTGELFF
D gene: TRBD2
V gene: TRBV27
clone size: once
J gene: TRBJ2-2

CDR3 DNA: TGTGCCAGCACGGATACAAGGGGGCAGGGTGAATCACCCCTCCACTTT
CDR3 protein: CASTDTRGQGESPLHF
D gene: TRBD1
V gene: TRBV13
clone size: NA
J gene: TRBJ1-6

CDR3 DNA: TGTGCCACCAGCCCCAGGACAGGAGGAAGGAGCACTGAAGCTTTCTTT
CDR3 protein: CATSPRTGGRSTEAFF
D gene: TRBD1
V gene: TRBV15
clone size: NA
J gene: TRBJ1-1

CDR3 DNA: TGTGCCAGCGCCGGGAGTTTAGGGGAATACGAGCAGTACTTC
CDR3 protein: CASAGSLGEYEQYF
D gene: NA
V gene: TRBV27
clone size: NA
J gene: TRBJ2-7

CDR3 DNA: TGTGCCATCAGTGCCTCGACAGGGGGGAATTCACCCCTCCACTTT
CDR3 protein: CAISASTGGNSPLHF
D gene: TRBD1
V gene: TRBV10-3
clone size: NA
J gene: TRBJ1-6

CDR3 DNA: TGTGCCAGCAGGACAGGGCAGGGTGGGACCGGGGAGCTGTTTTTT
CDR3 protein: CASRTGQGGTGELFF
D gene: TRBD1
V gene: TRBV19
clone size: NA
J gene: TRBJ2-2

CDR3 DNA: TGCAGCGTCTTACAGGGGCGGGGGGGAGCTTTCTTT
CDR3 protein: CSVLQGRGGAFF
D gene: TRBD1
V gene: TRBV29-1
clone size: NA
J gene: TRBJ1-1

CDR3 DNA: TGTGCCTGGAGGGGCCTAGCGGGAAGCTACAATGAGCAGTTCTTC
CDR3 protein: CAWRGLAGSYNEQFF
D gene: TRBD2
V gene: TRBV30
clone size: NA
J gene: TRBJ2-1

CDR3 DNA: TGTGCCAGCAGTTGGGCGTCTAGCGGGCTAGACGAGCAGTACTTC
CDR3 protein: CASSWASSGLDEQYF
D gene: TRBD2
V gene: TRBV6-2/TRBV6-3
clone size: NA
J gene: TRBJ2-7

CDR3 DNA: TGCGCCAGCAGCTTGGCCGAGGGGGCTTATGAAAAACTGTTTTTT
CDR3 protein: CASSLAEGAYEKLFF
D gene: TRBD1
V gene: TRBV5-1
clone size: NA
J gene: TRBJ1-4

CDR3 DNA: TGTGCCAGTAGTATCCTAGCGGGCGCGACCGGGGAGCTGTTTTTT
CDR3 protein: CASSILAGATGELFF
D gene: TRBD2
V gene: TRBV19
clone size: few
J gene: TRBJ2-2

CDR3 DNA: TGTGCCAGCAGCCTCAGCGGGAGGGCCTGGAATGAGCAGTTCTTC
CDR3 protein: CASSLSGRAWNEQFF
D gene: TRBD2
V gene: TRBV14
clone size: NA
J gene: TRBJ2-1

CDR3 DNA: TGTGCCAGCAGCGTAGGGGGGACAGCCACGAGCCAAGAGACCCAGTACTTC
CDR3 protein: CASSVGGTATSQETQYF
D gene: TRBD1
V gene: TRBV9
clone size: NA
J gene: TRBJ2-5

CDR3 DNA: TGTGCCAGCAGTCCGCGGGTCAGAACTCACTATGGCTACACCTTC
CDR3 protein: CASSPRVRTHYGYTF
D gene: NA
V gene: TRBV28
clone size: NA
J gene: TRBJ1-2

CDR3 DNA: TGTGCCAGCAGCCAAGAACAACCGAGGGGCAGGGGGGTCTACGAGCAGTACTTC
CDR3 protein: CASSQEQPRGRGVYEQYF
D gene: NA
V gene: TRBV3-1/TRBV3-2
clone size: NA
J gene: TRBJ2-7

CDR3 DNA: TGTGCCAGCAGCAGTACAGGGATCAATTCACCCCTCCACTTT
CDR3 protein: CASSSTGINSPLHF
D gene: NA
V gene: TRBV5-6
clone size: NA
J gene: TRBJ1-6

CDR3 DNA: TGTGCCAGTAGTATAATGTGGGGAGGAATTCAGCCCCAGCATTTT
CDR3 protein: CASSIMWGGIQPQHF
D gene: NA
V gene: TRBV19
clone size: NA
J gene: TRBJ1-5

CDR3 DNA: TGTGCCAGCAGGGAGGGGGCGGGTAGGGAAAAACTGCTTTTT
CDR3 protein: CASREGAGREKLLF
D gene: TRBD1
V gene: TRBV6-5
clone size: NA
J gene: TRBJ1-4

CDR3 DNA: TGTGCCAGCTCACCACTCGGGTACGAGCAGTTCTTC
CDR3 protein: CASSPLGYEQFF
D gene: NA
V gene: TRBV18
clone size: NA
J gene: TRBJ2-1

CDR3 DNA: TGTGCCTGGAGGATTGAGGGAGTCGGAGAACTGCTTTTT
CDR3 protein: CAWRIEGVGELLF
D gene: NA
V gene: TRBV30
clone size: NA
J gene: TRBJ1-4

CDR3 DNA: TGTGCCAGCAGCTTAGAGATGGCCGCCCGGGAAAAACTGCTTTTT
CDR3 protein: CASSLEMAAREKLLF
D gene: NA
V gene: TRBV11-2
clone size: once
J gene: TRBJ1-4

CDR3 DNA: TGCAGCGCTGGCCGCCAGGGCGTAGATGAAAAACTGTTTTTT
CDR3 protein: CSAGRQGVDEKLFF
D gene: NA
V gene: TRBV29-1
clone size: NA
J gene: TRBJ1-4

CDR3 DNA: TGTGCCAGCAGCTTAACACATTACTACGAGCAGTACTTC
CDR3 protein: CASSLTHYYEQYF
D gene: NA
V gene: TRBV11-2
clone size: NA
J gene: TRBJ2-7

CDR3 DNA: TGTGCCAGCAGCGAAACTAGCGGAGGCACAGATACGCAGTATTTT
CDR3 protein: CASSETSGGTDTQYF
D gene: TRBD2
V gene: TRBV9
clone size: NA
J gene: TRBJ2-3

CDR3 DNA: TGTGCCAGCAGCTTAGTCCAGGGTAACTATGGCTACACCTTC
CDR3 protein: CASSLVQGNYGYTF
D gene: NA
V gene: TRBV7-2
clone size: NA
J gene: TRBJ1-2

CDR3 DNA: TGTGCCTGGAGTGTAGTGGGCAGGCCGAAGGATAATGAAAAACTGCTTTTT
CDR3 protein: CAWSVVGRPKDNEKLLF
D gene: NA
V gene: TRBV30
clone size: once
J gene: TRBJ1-4

CDR3 DNA: TGTGCCAGCAGTTACCAAGGGACAGGGGAGGGCTATGGCTACACCTTC
CDR3 protein: CASSYQGTGEGYGYTF
D gene: TRBD1
V gene: TRBV6-5
clone size: NA
J gene: TRBJ1-2

CDR3 DNA: TGCGCCAGCAGCTTAGGTCCTAGCGGGAGTGGAGTTATGGCCTACGAGCAGTACTTC
CDR3 protein: CASSLGPSGSGVMAYEQYF
D gene: TRBD2
V gene: TRBV5-1
clone size: NA
J gene: TRBJ2-7

CDR3 DNA: TGTGCCAGCAGTGGCCACAGGGGGCCCGACAATGAGCAGTTCTTC
CDR3 protein: CASSGHRGPDNEQFF
D gene: TRBD1
V gene: TRBV25-1
clone size: NA
J gene: TRBJ2-1

CDR3 DNA: TGTGCCAGCTTCGGTGGCTACAATGAGCAGTTCTTC
CDR3 protein: CASFGGYNEQFF
D gene: NA
V gene: TRBV7-9
clone size: NA
J gene: TRBJ2-1

CDR3 DNA: TGCGCCAGCAGCCGCCCCACAGGTTACAATGAGCAGTTCTTC
CDR3 protein: CASSRPTGYNEQFF
D gene: NA
V gene: TRBV5-1
clone size: NA
J gene: TRBJ2-1

CDR3 DNA: TGTGCCAGCAGTTACGCCCGGGCTGAAGCTTTCTTT
CDR3 protein: CASSYARAEAFF
D gene: NA
V gene: TRBV6-2/TRBV6-3
clone size: NA
J gene: TRBJ1-1

CDR3 DNA: TGTGCCAGCAGATCCCTATTGGCGGGAGGGCCGGTCTACGAGCAGTACTTC
CDR3 protein: CASRSLLAGGPVYEQYF
D gene: TRBD2
V gene: TRBV27
clone size: NA
J gene: TRBJ2-7

CDR3 DNA: TGTGCCAGCACCATGGCGGACATAAACACCGGGGAGCTGTTTTTT
CDR3 protein: CASTMADINTGELFF
D gene: NA
V gene: TRBV2
clone size: NA
J gene: TRBJ2-2